This T cell receptor (beta chain) was recovered during a study of blood T cell repertoires in COVID-19. Sequencing was performed with immunoSEQ multiplex PCR; in TCRdb, only in-frame clones are kept and a portion is missing. The repertoire has about 280,000 clones, 86% of them found once; the top ten carry under 3.5%. Trimming cost V 7 bases and J 6 bases; bases outside gene matches: 6. Germline CDR1 is SQVTM and CDR2 is ANQGSEA. The length of the CDR3 is 12 residues. Material for sequencing was peripheral blood. This TCR came from a woman aged 25-40 years with active or convalescent COVID-19. The J gene is TRBJ2-1, the V gene TRBV29-1; TRBD1 agrees at 7 bases. In DNA form, the CDR3 reads TGCAGCGCTCCGACAGGGAGCAATGAGCAGTTCTTC. Amino acids: CSAPTGSNEQFF.